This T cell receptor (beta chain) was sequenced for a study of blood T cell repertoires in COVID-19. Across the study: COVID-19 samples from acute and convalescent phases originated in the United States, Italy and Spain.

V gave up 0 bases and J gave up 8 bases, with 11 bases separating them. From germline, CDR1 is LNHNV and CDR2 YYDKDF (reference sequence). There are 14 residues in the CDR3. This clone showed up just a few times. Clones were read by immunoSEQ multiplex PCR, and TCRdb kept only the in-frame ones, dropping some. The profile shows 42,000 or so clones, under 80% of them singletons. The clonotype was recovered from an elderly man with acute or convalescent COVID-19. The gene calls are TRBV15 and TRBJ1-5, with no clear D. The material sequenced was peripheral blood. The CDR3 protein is CATSRDRGKEPQHF. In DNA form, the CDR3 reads TGTGCCACCAGCAGAGATCGCGGGAAGGAGCCCCAGCATTTT.